This T cell receptor beta chain was found in a study of blood T cell repertoires in COVID-19. The wider study: Both acute and convalescent COVID-19 samples were obtained from the United States, Italy and Spain.

Patients from Seattle were sampled longitudinally, starting during active infection. Authors' processing steps: Amplification from reference gene primers served as the basis for estimated nucleated cell counts. Profiling relied on immunoSEQ multiplex PCR, and the TCRdb table lists in-frame clones only, not all of them. The V and J calls and the clone size are those of that table, but D and trimming were determined from the DNA. The sample lists some 350,000 clones; around 87% were seen once. This CDR3 has 15 residues. V shed 4 bases and J 3 bases; nucleotides not matched to a gene: 7. Germline loops: CDR1 KGHDR, CDR2 SFDVKD.

This sequence joins TRBV24-1 and TRBJ2-7, with 8 bases fitting TRBD2. The material sequenced was peripheral blood. The TCR originated in a woman in her 50s with COVID-19, enrolled during active disease. The CDR3 DNA sequence: TGTGCCACCAGTGACTCCGGGACTAGAGTCTACGAGCAGTACTTC. Amino acids: CATSDSGTRVYEQYF.